These T cell receptor beta chains were read from a single sample in a study of T cells after yellow fever vaccination. TCRdb redid the calling of the 5' RACE reads with MiXCR, one entry per CDR3 protein. The sample consists of roughly 45,000 distinct CDR3 sequences, about 6.3% of them appearing once. The sample consisted of PBMCs, either bulk or a sorted T-cell subset (CD4+, CD8+, memory, or dextramer-sorted; not recorded which), taken 45 days after the yellow fever booster vaccination. Receptors originate from a man aged 25 to 45 who received the YFV17D yellow fever vaccine. The CDR3 runs from the conserved cysteine through the conserved F or W. Fields, in order: CDR3 protein, clone size, V gene, D gene, J gene. A D gene is named only where the DNA matches it firmly. Part of the rows lack a size; the others show once, few, many or a class for expanded clones.

CDR3: CSAQRTSVETQYF; size: few; V: TRBV20-1; D: TRBD2; J: TRBJ2-5
CDR3: CSVEDSGTDTQYF; size: many; V: TRBV29-1; D: NA; J: TRBJ2-3
CDR3: CASSYRQGAVYSAQYF; size: many; V: TRBV7-2; D: TRBD1; J: TRBJ2-5
CDR3: CASSNRLAGLKDTQYF; size: many; V: TRBV12-3/TRBV12-4; D: TRBD2; J: TRBJ2-3
CDR3: CATSNDDYGYTF; size: many; V: TRBV24-1; D: NA; J: TRBJ1-2
CDR3: CSAREGALAKNIQYF; size: few; V: TRBV20-1; D: NA; J: TRBJ2-4
CDR3: CASSSLDSLARNQPQHF; size: few; V: TRBV6-5; D: NA; J: TRBJ1-5
CDR3: CASSTIKWGPKGCEQYF; size: many; V: TRBV21-1; D: NA; J: TRBJ2-7
CDR3: CASSFGGDIRNQPQHF; size: many; V: TRBV7-8; D: NA; J: TRBJ1-5
CDR3: CSARQGARNEQFF; size: many; V: TRBV20-1; D: TRBD1; J: TRBJ2-1
CDR3: CSAWTGSETQYF; size: many; V: TRBV29-1; D: TRBD1; J: TRBJ2-5
CDR3: CASSQEGQGGSPLHF; size: NA; V: TRBV4-3; D: TRBD1; J: TRBJ1-6
CDR3: CASSQQGYGLGAFF; size: many; V: TRBV18; D: NA; J: TRBJ1-1
CDR3: CSARLAGGNNNEQFF; size: many; V: TRBV20-1; D: TRBD2; J: TRBJ2-1
CDR3: CASSLARKGYTF; size: many; V: TRBV7-2; D: NA; J: TRBJ1-2
CDR3: CSANNGLTGELFF; size: NA; V: TRBV20-1; D: NA; J: TRBJ2-2
CDR3: CASSMVDTGELFF; size: NA; V: TRBV11-2; D: NA; J: TRBJ2-2
CDR3: CASSQATSGSQETQYF; size: many; V: TRBV4-2; D: TRBD2; J: TRBJ2-5
CDR3: CATSDPTSGGNEQFF; size: NA; V: TRBV24-1; D: TRBD2; J: TRBJ2-1
CDR3: CAINSPSGGNEQFF; size: many; V: TRBV6-2/TRBV6-3; D: NA; J: TRBJ2-1
CDR3: CAWSSTSGSNEQFF; size: many; V: TRBV30; D: TRBD2; J: TRBJ2-1
CDR3: CASSLAGLSKGSGRASEQFF; size: many; V: TRBV5-4; D: TRBD2; J: TRBJ2-1
CDR3: CASSGPGVTNYGYTF; size: many; V: TRBV6-2/TRBV6-3; D: NA; J: TRBJ1-2
CDR3: CASSQGTGGYEQYF; size: many; V: TRBV3-1; D: TRBD1; J: TRBJ2-7
CDR3: CASTAGTGRTNEKLFF; size: many; V: TRBV12-3/TRBV12-4; D: TRBD1; J: TRBJ1-4
CDR3: CSALLEAGNGYTF; size: many; V: TRBV20-1; D: NA; J: TRBJ1-2
CDR3: CASSGRGTAGMNTEAFF; size: many; V: TRBV27; D: TRBD1; J: TRBJ1-1
CDR3: CASLLELFF; size: NA; V: TRBV9; D: NA; J: TRBJ2-2
CDR3: CSVVDRKTYEQYF; size: many; V: TRBV29-1; D: NA; J: TRBJ2-7
CDR3: CASSYSGRQGLNTEAFF; size: many; V: TRBV6-5; D: TRBD1; J: TRBJ1-1
CDR3: CASGLRIVETQYF; size: many; V: TRBV28; D: NA; J: TRBJ2-5
CDR3: CASSLNNEQFF; size: many; V: TRBV5-1; D: NA; J: TRBJ2-1
CDR3: CATDRTGGNTIYF; size: few; V: TRBV12-3/TRBV12-4; D: TRBD1; J: TRBJ1-3
CDR3: CASSRGPVNQPQHF; size: many; V: TRBV12-3/TRBV12-4; D: TRBD1; J: TRBJ1-5
CDR3: CASKGPGQGASISSEAFF; size: few; V: TRBV19; D: TRBD1; J: TRBJ1-1
CDR3: CASSSGRGVTNTEAFF; size: few; V: TRBV5-6; D: NA; J: TRBJ1-1
CDR3: CSSSGAYTDTQYF; size: many; V: TRBV29-1; D: NA; J: TRBJ2-3
CDR3: CASSQDSGRATPYEQYF; size: NA; V: TRBV4-2; D: TRBD2; J: TRBJ2-7
CDR3: CASSQGNSYTGELFF; size: medium-sized; V: TRBV3-1; D: NA; J: TRBJ2-2
CDR3: CASSLLAEGIEQYF; size: few; V: TRBV28; D: TRBD2; J: TRBJ2-7
CDR3: CSARDGGETGELFF; size: medium-sized; V: TRBV20-1; D: NA; J: TRBJ2-2
CDR3: CASSLGDRGRRLAGVNTGELFF; size: NA; V: TRBV5-4; D: TRBD2; J: TRBJ2-2
CDR3: CASSLVSSSDLDSYEQYF; size: NA; V: TRBV11-2; D: NA; J: TRBJ2-7
CDR3: CASSPRGEVAFF; size: NA; V: TRBV18; D: NA; J: TRBJ1-1
CDR3: CSAWGDLDPDTQYF; size: many; V: TRBV20-1; D: NA; J: TRBJ2-3
CDR3: CASSDSIETGEQFF; size: many; V: TRBV6-4; D: NA; J: TRBJ2-1
CDR3: CASSISASGYNEQFF; size: many; V: TRBV7-2; D: TRBD2; J: TRBJ2-1
CDR3: CASSPGTVANEQFF; size: few; V: TRBV5-1; D: TRBD1; J: TRBJ2-1